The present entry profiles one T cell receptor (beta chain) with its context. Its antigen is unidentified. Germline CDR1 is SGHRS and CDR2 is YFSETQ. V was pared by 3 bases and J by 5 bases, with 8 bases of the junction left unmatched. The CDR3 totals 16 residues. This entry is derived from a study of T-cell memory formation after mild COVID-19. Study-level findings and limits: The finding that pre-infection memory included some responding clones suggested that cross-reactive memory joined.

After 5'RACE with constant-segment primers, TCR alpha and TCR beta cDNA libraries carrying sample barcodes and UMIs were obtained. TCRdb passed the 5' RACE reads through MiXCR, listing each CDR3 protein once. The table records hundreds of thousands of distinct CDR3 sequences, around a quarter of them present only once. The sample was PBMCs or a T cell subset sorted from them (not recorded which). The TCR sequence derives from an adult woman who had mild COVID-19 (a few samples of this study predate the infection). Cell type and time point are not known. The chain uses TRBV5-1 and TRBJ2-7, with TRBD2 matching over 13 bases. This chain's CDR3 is CASSYGLAGDVDEQYF. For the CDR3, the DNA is TGCGCCAGCAGCTACGGACTAGCGGGGGATGTCGACGAGCAGTACTTC.